This T cell receptor beta chain was observed in a study of blood T cell repertoires in COVID-19. Study-wide context: COVID-19 samples collected from the United States, Italy and Spain covered acute and convalescent phases. Nucleic acid was either cDNA or gDNA, and it came from T cells, B-cell-depleted T cells, or PBMCs.

Original processing methods: Reference gene primer amplification gave estimated nucleated cell counts. Libraries were prepared by immunoSEQ multiplex PCR; TCRdb keeps only in-frame clonotypes and omits some of them. The V and J calls and the clone size are those of that table, but D and trimming were determined from the DNA. The table includes around 300,000 clones, approximately 88% detected once. The CDR3 is 14 residues long. V was cut by 6 bases and J by 3 bases, with 12 bases left in between. Per germline, CDR1 MNHEY and CDR2 SVGAGI. This receptor was obtained from a middle-aged woman who had recovered from COVID-19. The V gene is TRBV6-5, the J gene TRBJ2-1; the D gene is possibly TRBD1 (6 bases). The sample was peripheral blood. The CDR3 nucleotides are TGTGCCAGCAGCGGTCGGGACAACTACAATGAGCAGTTCTTC. It is translated as CASSGRDNYNEQFF.